Sequencing of this T cell receptor beta chain was carried out in a study of blood T cell repertoires in COVID-19. TCRdb keeps only in-frame clones here, not all; method: immunoSEQ multiplex PCR. The sample has about 70,000 clones; about 81% are singletons. The CDR3 has 13 residues. CDR1 is ENHRY and CDR2 is SYGVKD in the germline V gene. V was cut by 10 bases and J by 1 base, with 13 bases left in between. Sequencing was carried out using peripheral blood. The source of this sequence is a man of 80 years or more with acute or convalescent COVID-19. The chain couples TRBV10-3 to TRBJ1-1; D remains unclear. The CDR3 is CATTNLRNTEAFF. CDR3 DNA sequence: TGTGCCACCACAAATCTCCGGAACACTGAAGCTTTCTTT.